This T cell receptor (beta chain) was captured in a study of cytomegalovirus exposure and HLA in healthy donors. Across the study: Earlier, roughly 180 million T cells were analyzed, and around 100 million unique TCR beta sequences were found among them.

In the case of this clone: Its specificity is not known.

Overall study results and limits: According to an earlier analysis, most TCR beta V segments yielded productive rearrangements about 90% or about 30% of the time.

Vbeta (60) and Jbeta (13) primers were used in the PCR. TCRdb's table, derived via immunoSEQ multiplex PCR, lists solely in-frame clones and lacks some. This sample has about 160,000 clones, with roughly 80% found just once. The specimen sequenced was PBMCs. The TCR was taken from a man aged 35-49 years in good health and CMV-seronegative.

The DNA for the CDR3 is TGCGCCAGCAGCCTCGAAAGGGGGCGGGGACTGTTTTTT. Protein: CASSLERGRGLFF. V gene TRBV4-3 combines with J gene TRBJ1-4, with TRBD1 matching 7 bases. Germline V CDR1 and CDR2: LGHNA, YSLEER. The V and J ends lost 4 bases and 13 bases, in that order; junction bases with no gene match: 9. CDR3 length: 13 amino acids.